This T cell receptor (beta chain) appears in the sequencing data of a study of T cell repertoires in cytomegalovirus infection. Study in general: Selection of CMV epitopes for the study included recently identified HLA-C-restricted and well-studied HLA-B-restricted ones. It was the public TCR beta signatures that indicated both CMV infection and matching HLA type.

In the case of this clonotype: Its antigen is not known.

Study results and caveats: Clonotype analysis showed dominance of the ex vivo response by HLA-C-restricted CMV-specific TCR beta clonotypes.

The CDR3 extends over 15 amino acids. Per the germline V gene, CDR1 is MGHRA and CDR2 is YSYEKL. V dropped 3 bases and J dropped 4 bases, with 15 bases sitting between them. TCRdb recomputed calls from the reads with MiXCR, one row per CDR3 protein. The data hold approximately 270,000 distinct CDR3 sequences, with under 25% observed a single time. V gene TRBV4-1 combines with J gene TRBJ2-5; D possibly corresponds to TRBD1 (6 bases). The sequencing used cultured PBMCs, collected from culture after CMV antigen stimulation. This TCR derives from a human donor in good health (CMV status not recorded). Some clones in this sample may be carry-over from other donors' samples. The CDR3 DNA reads as TGCGCCAGCAGCCACGAGGACAGTCCGCGAGAGACCCAGTACTTC. Encoded protein: CASSHEDSPRETQYF.